This is a list of T cell receptor beta chains from one sample in a study of blood T cell repertoires in COVID-19. Only in-frame clones appear in the TCRdb table, and some are missing; sequencing was by immunoSEQ multiplex PCR. Of some 59,000 clones listed, nearly 90% are singletons. Sequencing input: peripheral blood. The receptors were sampled from a man in his 60s with acute or convalescent COVID-19. CDR3s include the opening cysteine and the closing phenylalanine or tryptophan. A D gene is named only where the DNA matches it firmly. Size tells how often a clone was seen (once, few, many) or the class of an expanded clone, and some rows leave it out.

clone size: -
CDR3 length: 13
D gene: -
J gene: TRBJ2-1
V gene: TRBV2
CDR3 DNA: TGTGCCAGCAGTCCCCCGGGACTCAATGAGCAGTTCTTC
CDR3 protein: CASSPPGLNEQFF

clone size: -
CDR3 length: 14
D gene: -
J gene: TRBJ1-5
V gene: TRBV9
CDR3 DNA: TGTGCCAGCAGCGGTCCGGCGGGCAATCAGCCCCAGCATTTT
CDR3 protein: CASSGPAGNQPQHF

clone size: -
CDR3 length: 19
D gene: TRBD2
J gene: TRBJ2-2
V gene: TRBV7-2
CDR3 DNA: TGTGCCAGCAGCTTATTGGGACTAGCGGGGGGCCCTAACACCGGGGAGCTGTTTTTT
CDR3 protein: CASSLLGLAGGPNTGELFF

clone size: -
CDR3 length: 14
D gene: -
J gene: TRBJ1-1
V gene: TRBV18
CDR3 DNA: TGTGCCAGCTCACTAGGACAGCTGAACACTGAAGCTTTCTTT
CDR3 protein: CASSLGQLNTEAFF

clone size: -
CDR3 length: 17
D gene: TRBD1
J gene: TRBJ1-1
V gene: TRBV28
CDR3 DNA: TGTGCCAGCAGTTCTTACCGGGACAGGGCGCGGGACGCTGAAGCTTTCTTT
CDR3 protein: CASSSYRDRARDAEAFF

clone size: -
CDR3 length: 14
D gene: TRBD1
J gene: TRBJ2-3
V gene: TRBV18
CDR3 DNA: TGTGCCAGCTCCCCGGGACAGGGCGCAGATACGCAGTATTTT
CDR3 protein: CASSPGQGADTQYF

clone size: -
CDR3 length: 15
D gene: TRBD1
J gene: TRBJ1-3
V gene: TRBV19
CDR3 DNA: TGTGCCAGTAGGGGACAGGGACGAACTGGAAACACCATATATTTT
CDR3 protein: CASRGQGRTGNTIYF

clone size: -
CDR3 length: 14
D gene: TRBD1
J gene: TRBJ2-7
V gene: TRBV5-1
CDR3 DNA: TGCGCCAGCAGCCATCGGGACAGGGGCGACGAGCAGTACTTC
CDR3 protein: CASSHRDRGDEQYF

clone size: -
CDR3 length: 16
D gene: -
J gene: TRBJ1-5
V gene: TRBV28
CDR3 DNA: TGTGCCAGCAGTTTGCGGGGAAATCCGAGCAATCAGCCCCAGCATTTT
CDR3 protein: CASSLRGNPSNQPQHF

clone size: once
CDR3 length: 15
D gene: TRBD1
J gene: TRBJ1-2
V gene: TRBV30
CDR3 DNA: TGTGCCTGGTTACCGGGACAGGGAACGAGTTATGGCTACACCTTC
CDR3 protein: CAWLPGQGTSYGYTF

clone size: -
CDR3 length: 18
D gene: -
J gene: TRBJ2-2
V gene: TRBV18
CDR3 DNA: TGTGCCAGCTCACCTTCTCTCATGCGGGTCCGGGACACCGGGGAGCTGTTTTTT
CDR3 protein: CASSPSLMRVRDTGELFF

clone size: -
CDR3 length: 16
D gene: TRBD1
J gene: TRBJ1-1
V gene: TRBV19
CDR3 DNA: TGTGCCAGTAGTTCAGGGGGCAGGAACAAGAACACTGAAGCTTTCTTT
CDR3 protein: CASSSGGRNKNTEAFF

clone size: few
CDR3 length: 13
D gene: TRBD1
J gene: TRBJ2-7
V gene: TRBV6-6
CDR3 DNA: TGTGCCAGCAGTGGGACAGGGATTGGCGAGCAGTACTTC
CDR3 protein: CASSGTGIGEQYF